One and the same sample provided the 5 T cell receptor beta chains below, sequenced in a study of PD-L1 blockade in urothelial cancer. The time point here: pretreatment peripheral blood. Libraries were prepared by immunoSEQ multiplex PCR; TCRdb keeps only in-frame clonotypes and omits some of them. Here the sample spans 35,000 to 50,000 clones, 75% to 85% being singletons. The sequences come from PBMCs, collected around atezolizumab (anti-PD-L1) treatment. These receptors were taken from a man aged 55 to 70 with urothelial cancer.

The chain joins TRBV6-6 to TRBJ2-3; 8 bases are shared with TRBD2. CDR3 length: 15 amino acids. Germline lookup yields CDR1 MNHNY and CDR2 SVGAGI (reference sequence). Trimming at V came to 8 bases and at J to 3 bases, leaving 10 bases not matched to a gene. CDR3 sequence (DNA): TGTGCCAGCCGTACTGCGGGGGGCGGTACAGATACGCAGTATTTT. This encodes CASRTAGGGTDTQYF.

This clone has a single count. This rearrangement joins TRBV25-1 to TRBJ1-4; D call uncertain. Germline assignment: CDR1 MGHDK and CDR2 SYGVNS. There are 13 residues in the CDR3. V was clipped by 3 bases and J by 8 bases, with 10 bases between them. The CDR3 coding sequence is TGTGCCAGCAGTGACTTGGGCGGGGAAAAACTGTTTTTT. The encoded protein is CASSDLGGEKLFF.

V and J are TRBV5-8 and TRBJ2-5; TRBD1 matches 10 bases. The CDR3 sequence is 15 residues long. Germline trimming cut 0 bases from V and 2 bases from J; bases unmatched to any gene: 1. The V gene's germline CDR1 is SGHTS and CDR2 YDEGEE. The CDR3 sequence: CASSLGDRGQETQYF. CDR3 sequence (DNA): TGTGCCAGCAGCTTGGGGGACAGGGGACAAGAGACCCAGTACTTC.

V usage is TRBV11-2 and J usage is TRBJ2-7; D is possibly TRBD1 (6 bases). CDR3 length: 15 amino acids. Looked up from germline, CDR1 is SGHAT and CDR2 is FQNNGV. V shed 5 bases and J shed 3 bases, with 17 bases lying between them. The CDR3 DNA follows: TGTGCCAGCAGCCTATACCGGGGACAACTCTACGAGCAGTACTTC. Amino acids: CASSLYRGQLYEQYF.

The rearrangement links TRBV5-1 to TRBJ2-6, with 7 nucleotides matching TRBD1. The V segment lost 4 bases and the J segment 0 bases; nucleotides outside the gene matches: 7. CDR1 is SGHRS, CDR2 YFSETQ, per germline. This CDR3 has 17 residues. The CDR3 coding sequence is TGCGCCAGCAGCCCAGGGGGACGGCACTCTGGGGCCAACGTCCTGACTTTC. Translating gives CASSPGGRHSGANVLTF.